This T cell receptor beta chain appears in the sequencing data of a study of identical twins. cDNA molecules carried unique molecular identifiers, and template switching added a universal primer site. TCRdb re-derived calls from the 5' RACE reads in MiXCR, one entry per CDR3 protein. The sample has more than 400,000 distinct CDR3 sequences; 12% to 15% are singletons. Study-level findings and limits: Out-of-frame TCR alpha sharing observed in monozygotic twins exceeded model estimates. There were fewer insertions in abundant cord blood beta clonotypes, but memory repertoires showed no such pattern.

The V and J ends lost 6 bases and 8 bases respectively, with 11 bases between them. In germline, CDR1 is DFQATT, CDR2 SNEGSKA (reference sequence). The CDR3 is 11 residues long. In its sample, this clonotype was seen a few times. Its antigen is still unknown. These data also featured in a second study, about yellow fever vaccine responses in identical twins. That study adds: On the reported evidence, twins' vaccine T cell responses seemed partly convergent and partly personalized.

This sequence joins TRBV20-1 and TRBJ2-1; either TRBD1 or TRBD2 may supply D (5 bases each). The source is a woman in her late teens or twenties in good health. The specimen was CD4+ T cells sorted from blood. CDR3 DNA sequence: TGCAGTGCCAGCATGGGGGATGAGCAGTTCTTC. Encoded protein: CSASMGDEQFF.